This T cell receptor beta chain was sequenced in a study of neurological immune-mediated disorders. V dropped 1 base and J dropped 1 base, with 10 bases sitting between them. This CDR3 has 15 residues. Germline V gene data show CDR1 as SGHTA and CDR2 as FQGNSA. This clonotype was recorded many times. Antigen unknown. TCRdb reanalysed the 5' RACE reads using MiXCR and keeps one entry per CDR3 protein. The table has under 75,000 distinct CDR3 sequences, 2.5% to 3.5% seen once. Study results and caveats: None of the CDR3 amino acid sequences of expanded clones were shared across subjects, and this suggested private repertoires in all groups. None of the features examined (clinical or MRI) was associated with the multiple sclerosis repertoire cluster. Phylogenetically, 18 of 34 multiple sclerosis patients' repertoires fell into one related-CDR3 cluster, a possible signature.

The sample taken for sequencing was PBMCs. This clonotype was obtained from a woman between 45 and 60 years old with multiple sclerosis. The chain is built from TRBV7-2 and TRBJ1-1, with D hard to call. This chain's CDR3 is CASSLGGVTNTEAFF. For the CDR3, the DNA is TGTGCCAGCAGCTTAGGTGGGGTTACGAACACTGAAGCTTTCTTT.